The present T cell receptor beta chain was sequenced within a study of cytomegalovirus exposure and HLA in healthy donors. The CDR3 has 14 amino acids. Germline lookup yields CDR1 MNHEY and CDR2 SVGAGI. Trimming took 3 bases from V and 3 from J; bases not matched to a gene: 5. Produced via immunoSEQ multiplex PCR; TCRdb's table is partial and in-frame only. The table records under 100,000 clones, 95% to 97% of them present only once. Study results and limitations: The tendency of first-cohort TCR clusters to co-occur in the approximately 110 validation repertoires was the finding of a later analysis. Investigators reported 164 TCR beta chains as tied to cytomegalovirus. Testing in vitro showed a few CMV-associated chains specific for CMV antigens. While the bulk of TCR sequences proved rare, some public TCRs turned up in many donors.

A remark on this clone: Its specificity is not known.

The sequence was obtained from a man between 18 and 29 years old in good health and CMV-seronegative. Sequencing was carried out using PBMCs. The chain uses TRBV6-5 and TRBJ2-7, with 7 bases matching TRBD1. The CDR3 DNA reads TGTGCCAGCAGTTATAGGACAGGCAGCTACGAGCAGTACTTC. Protein sequence: CASSYRTGSYEQYF.